There are a few counts of the clone carrying this T cell receptor (beta chain). All of the isolated RNA was reverse transcribed, so expressed TCRB transcripts were sequenced. The method was immunoSEQ multiplex PCR; TCRdb's version includes in-frame clones alone and lacks a portion of them. This repertoire shows under 950,000 clones, about a sixth found once; its top ten account for 0.023%. The data belong to a study of beta chain features in type 1 diabetes. Sequencing was performed on naive CD4+ T cells from blood. The clonotype originates from a young woman in good health.

The CDR3 DNA sequence: TGCGCCAGCAGTCAATCGGATTCCCCAGGGAAAGGTTCCGATGGCTACACCTTC. The encoded protein is CASSQSDSPGKGSDGYTF. This sequence joins TRBV23-1 and TRBJ1-2; TRBD1 is a possible D gene (5 bases). TRBV23-1 is reported as an ORF; its role is uncertain. V dropped 0 bases and J dropped 6 bases, with 23 bases sitting between them. CDR3 length: 18 residues.